The entry that follows covers one T cell receptor (beta chain) sequence. The data are from a study of cytomegalovirus exposure and HLA in healthy donors. The V gene's germline CDR1 is SEHNR and CDR2 FQNEAQ (reference sequence). The CDR3 runs to 16 residues. Trimming cost V 5 bases and J 2 bases; bases outside gene matches: 9. PCR was performed using 60 Vbeta and 13 Jbeta primers. Sequencing was performed with immunoSEQ multiplex PCR; in TCRdb, only in-frame clones are kept and a portion is missing. The table includes some 150,000 clones, around 80% detected once. The specimen was PBMCs. This chain connects TRBV7-9 to TRBJ2-3; TRBD2 aligns across 8 bases. The receptor comes from a woman aged 25 to 39 in good health and CMV-seronegative. CDR3 amino acids: CASSTRSGANTDTQYF. The CDR3 DNA reads TGTGCCAGCAGCACCCGTAGCGGGGCGAACACAGATACGCAGTATTTT.